The rows below give T cell receptor beta chains drawn from one sample of a study of cytomegalovirus exposure and HLA in healthy donors. Some clones are missing from TCRdb's copy, which holds only in-frame ones; the method was immunoSEQ multiplex PCR. The sample has around 76,000 clones; about two thirds are singletons. Material: PBMCs. The receptors originated from a woman between 45 and 60 years old in good health and CMV-seropositive. Each CDR3 is given with its conserved first and last residue. D genes are given only for firm matches. Some rows mark clone size as missing; the rest say once, few, many or name a class of expanded clone.

clone_size	cdr3_length	v_call	j_call	d_call	cdr3_nt	cdr3_aa
NA	19	TRBV18	TRBJ2-1	TRBD1	TGTGCCAGCTCACCGAAGCCAACAGGGGGCGCAGAGTTCTACAATGAGCAGTTCTTC	CASSPKPTGGAEFYNEQFF
NA	13	TRBV29-1	TRBJ2-7	NA	TGCAGCGTTGTTGGCAGTTCCTTTTACGAGCAGTACTTC	CSVVGSSFYEQYF
NA	15	TRBV4-2	TRBJ1-5	NA	TGTGCCAGCAGCCAAGATCATTCGGGTTCTCAGCCCCAGCATTTT	CASSQDHSGSQPQHF
few	14	TRBV30	TRBJ1-2	TRBD1	TGTGCCTGCCCCCTCCAGGGGGCTTTCTATGGCTACACCTTC	CACPLQGAFYGYTF
NA	17	TRBV4-3	TRBJ2-6	TRBD2	TGCGCCAGCAGCCAAGGGACTAGCAGCTCTGGGGCCAACGTCCTGACTTTC	CASSQGTSSSGANVLTF
NA	15	TRBV7-8	TRBJ2-7	TRBD2	TGTGCCAGCAGGGGTCACGAGCGGGGGGGCCGCGAGCAGTACTTC	CASRGHERGGREQYF
NA	17	TRBV5-1	TRBJ2-1	TRBD2	TGCGCCAGCAGCTTGTCACTAGCGGGAGGCTCCTACAATGAGCAGTTCTTC	CASSLSLAGGSYNEQFF
NA	18	TRBV14	TRBJ1-1	NA	TGTGCCAGCAGCCAAGATGCGCTTTTCCTTGACAGGAACACTGAAGCTTTCTTT	CASSQDALFLDRNTEAFF
NA	14	TRBV28	TRBJ2-1	NA	TGTGCCAGCAGTTCGTATGGAGGTAACAATGAGCAGTTCTTC	CASSSYGGNNEQFF
NA	15	TRBV27	TRBJ2-2	TRBD1	TGTGCCAGCAGTTTCGGAGACAGGGCCACCGGGGAGCTGTTTTTT	CASSFGDRATGELFF
NA	14	TRBV30	TRBJ1-6	NA	TGTGCCTGGAGTGGGCGGACAGCTTATTCACCCCTCCACTTT	CAWSGRTAYSPLHF
NA	18	TRBV4-2	TRBJ2-7	TRBD1	TGTGCCAGCAGCCAAGACCGACCCCAGAACAGGGGGCTGTACGAGCAGTACTTC	CASSQDRPQNRGLYEQYF
NA	15	TRBV14	TRBJ2-1	TRBD2	TGTGCCAGCAGCGGACGACTAGCGGGAGTAGATGAGCAGTTCTTC	CASSGRLAGVDEQFF
NA	15	TRBV7-2	TRBJ2-3	TRBD1	TGTGCCAGCAGCTCCGGGACAGGGGGCATGGATACGCAGTATTTT	CASSSGTGGMDTQYF
NA	14	TRBV5-4	TRBJ2-2	NA	TGTGCCAGCAGGGCGACAGGAAACACCGGGGAGCTGTTTTTT	CASRATGNTGELFF
NA	14	TRBV11-2	TRBJ2-7	NA	TGTGCCAGCAGCCGACGGACTTGGGGGGACGAGCAGTACTTC	CASSRRTWGDEQYF
NA	16	TRBV7-2	TRBJ2-1	TRBD2	TGTGCCAGCAGCTTAGCTTCTAGCGGATCCTACAATGAGCAGTTCTTC	CASSLASSGSYNEQFF
NA	14	TRBV15	TRBJ2-7	TRBD1	TGTGCCACCAGCTCCGGGACAGGGAGGTACGAGCAGTACTTC	CATSSGTGRYEQYF
NA	15	TRBV7-9	TRBJ2-5	NA	TGTGCCAGCAGCTTACCCCGGGGGTACCAAGAGACCCAGTACTTC	CASSLPRGYQETQYF
NA	17	TRBV9	TRBJ2-7	TRBD2	TGTGCCAGCAGCGCACAAGCGACGGGGGGACTCTCCTTGGAGCAGTACTTC	CASSAQATGGLSLEQYF
once	13	TRBV30	TRBJ2-5	NA	TGTGCCTGGAGTAAACTGTACCAAGAGACCCAGTACTTC	CAWSKLYQETQYF
few	14	TRBV29-1	TRBJ2-7	TRBD1	TGCAGCGTTGCGGGACAGGGGGCTTACTACGAGCAGTACTTC	CSVAGQGAYYEQYF
NA	13	TRBV6-5	TRBJ1-5	NA	TGTGCCAGCAGTACGTCAGGGTCTCAGCCCCAGCATTTT	CASSTSGSQPQHF
NA	17	TRBV28	TRBJ2-6	TRBD1	TGTGCCAGCAGTTTATATCAGGGGGCGGCCGGGGCCAACGTCCTGACTTTC	CASSLYQGAAGANVLTF
NA	13	TRBV10-2	TRBJ1-5	NA	TGCGCCAGCAGTGAGGAGGGTCAAGAGCCCCAGCATTTT	CASSEEGQEPQHF
NA	16	TRBV7-2	TRBJ1-4	NA	TGTGCCAGCAACCTGGGCGTGGGGCAGGCGAATGAAAAACTGTTTTTT	CASNLGVGQANEKLFF
NA	15	TRBV7-2	TRBJ2-3	NA	TGTGCCAGCAGCTTTCAGGACACACATACAGATACGCAGTATTTT	CASSFQDTHTDTQYF
NA	13	TRBV1	TRBJ2-3	NA	TGCACCAGCAGCCAGGCGGGGGGGGATACGCAGTATTTT	CTSSQAGGDTQYF
NA	15	TRBV28	TRBJ1-3	NA	TGTGCCAGCAGTTCGCCTGAGGACTCTGGAAACACCATATATTTT	CASSSPEDSGNTIYF
NA	19	TRBV9	TRBJ2-6	NA	TGTGCCAGCACCAGATCTCCCGGCCAGACATTCTCTGGGGCCAACGTCCTGACTTTC	CASTRSPGQTFSGANVLTF
few	12	TRBV19	TRBJ2-1	NA	TGTGCCAGTAGTCGGGGATCCGATGAGCAGTTCTTC	CASSRGSDEQFF
NA	13	TRBV10-3	TRBJ1-5	NA	TGTGCCATCAAAGCCGAGGGTAATCAGCCCCAGCATTTT	CAIKAEGNQPQHF
NA	16	TRBV7-9	TRBJ1-2	NA	TGTGCCAGCAGCACAGATGGGGGGGCAGGGACCCGGGGCTACACCTTC	CASSTDGGAGTRGYTF
NA	15	TRBV6-4	TRBJ2-3	TRBD2	TGTGCCAGCAGTGACTCTAGCGGGGGGGCAGATACGCAGTATTTT	CASSDSSGGADTQYF
NA	12	TRBV2	TRBJ1-1	TRBD1	TGTGCCAGGGGACAGTCCCCCGCTGAAGCTTTCTTT	CARGQSPAEAFF
few	11	TRBV20-1	TRBJ1-2	TRBD1	TGCAGCATACTCCGGGACAGGGGGGGCACCTTC	CSILRDRGGTF
NA	16	TRBV2	TRBJ2-1	TRBD2	TGTGCCAGCAGTGTAAACGGACTAGCGGGAGCGGGTGAGCAGTTCTTC	CASSVNGLAGAGEQFF
NA	14	TRBV5-4	TRBJ1-4	NA	TGTGCCAGCAGCTTGCAGGGAACTAATGAAAAACTGTTTTTT	CASSLQGTNEKLFF
few	14	TRBV7-9	TRBJ2-7	NA	TGTGCCAGCAGCTTAGTGGGGAGCTCCTACGAGCAGTACTTC	CASSLVGSSYEQYF
once	12	TRBV6-6	TRBJ1-1	NA	TGTGCCAGCAGCCTACAGGGACATGAAGCTTTCTTT	CASSLQGHEAFF
once	18	TRBV7-7	TRBJ1-5	TRBD1	TGTGCCAGCAGCTTCGGCGGACAGGGGACGGGCGGCAATCAGCCCCAGCATTTT	CASSFGGQGTGGNQPQHF
many	16	TRBV7-8	TRBJ2-7	TRBD1	TGTGCCAGCAGCCTGATGGGGACAGGGACACTCTACGAGCAGTACTTC	CASSLMGTGTLYEQYF
NA	13	TRBV14	TRBJ1-2	TRBD1	TGTGCCAGCAGCCAAGACGACAGGGCGAGCTACACCTTC	CASSQDDRASYTF
few	15	TRBV6-4	TRBJ1-6	NA	TGTGCCAGCAGTGACCTCATTGGATCCGAGGCGCCCCTCCACTTT	CASSDLIGSEAPLHF
NA	15	TRBV7-8	TRBJ1-2	TRBD1	TGTGCCAGCAGCCCAGGGGACAGGGTGGACTATGGCTACACCTTC	CASSPGDRVDYGYTF
NA	16	TRBV27	TRBJ1-5	NA	TGTGCCAGCAGTACCCTTGGACAGTCGGGCAATCAGCCCCAGCATTTT	CASSTLGQSGNQPQHF
NA	14	TRBV28	TRBJ1-2	TRBD1	TGTGCCAGCAGTCCGGGACAGGGGACCGGTGGCTACACCTTC	CASSPGQGTGGYTF
few	13	TRBV12-5	TRBJ2-3	NA	TGTGCTAGTGGTTTGAGGGGGAGTGATACGCAGTATTTT	CASGLRGSDTQYF
NA	15	TRBV5-1	TRBJ2-1	TRBD2	TGCGCCAGCAGCTCAGGGACTAGCAGGTACAATGAGCAGTTCTTC	CASSSGTSRYNEQFF
NA	11	TRBV20-1	TRBJ2-7	NA	TGCAGTGCTCCAAGACTGGACGAGCAGTACTTC	CSAPRLDEQYF
NA	14	TRBV7-2	TRBJ1-1	TRBD1	TGTGCCAGCAGCTTAGTAGACAGGGCGACTGAAGCTTTCTTT	CASSLVDRATEAFF
few	15	TRBV5-7	TRBJ1-1	NA	TGTGCCAGCAGCTTTTCCGGGACATCGAACACTGAAGCTTTCTTT	CASSFSGTSNTEAFF
NA	14	TRBV6-5	TRBJ2-7	TRBD1	TGTGCCAGCAGTCTCGGACAGGGGAGCTACGAGCAGTACTTC	CASSLGQGSYEQYF
NA	14	TRBV4-3	TRBJ2-5	TRBD2	TGCGCCAGCAGCCAAGATCGGACTAGCGAGACCCAGTACTTC	CASSQDRTSETQYF
NA	15	TRBV28	TRBJ1-4	NA	TGTGCCAGCAGTCCAACAGGGACAACTAATGAAAAACTGTTTTTT	CASSPTGTTNEKLFF
NA	15	TRBV9	TRBJ2-3	NA	TGTGCCAGCAGCTCTTGGGGGGGCTCTTTAGATACGCAGTATTTT	CASSSWGGSLDTQYF
NA	13	TRBV7-9	TRBJ1-1	NA	TGTGCCAGCAGCTACAGGGCGAACACTGAAGCTTTCTTT	CASSYRANTEAFF
NA	16	TRBV29-1	TRBJ2-7	TRBD1	TGCAGCGTTATTAGGGGGCTGATCCCTGACTCCTACGAGCAGTACTTC	CSVIRGLIPDSYEQYF
few	13	TRBV27	TRBJ1-2	NA	TGTGCCAGCAGGAGTGCCGGACTGAAGGGCTACACCTTC	CASRSAGLKGYTF
NA	15	TRBV27	TRBJ1-2	TRBD1	TGTGCCAGCAGTCATACAGGGGGCCGGAACTATGGCTACACCTTC	CASSHTGGRNYGYTF